This TCR beta chain was sequenced during a study of Ad26.COV2.S vaccination and SARS-CoV-2 variants. Study in general: Ad26.COV2.S, an intramuscular injection, was given once or twice 56 days apart.

Treatment specified: around 19 received Ad26.COV2.S at low or high dose, single or two shots; several received placebo; per-sample allocation not given. Collection of the samples took place on day 63 after the first injection of vaccine or placebo. SARS-CoV-2 spike from the Wuhan strain was encoded by the vaccine, an Ad26 vector. V lost 6 bases and J 4 bases, leaving 15 bases between the germline ends. This CDR3 has 14 amino acids. Germline V gene sequence: CDR1 SGHTA, CDR2 FQGTGA. This clone turned up a few times. Sequencing was performed with immunoSEQ multiplex PCR; in TCRdb, only in-frame clones are kept and a portion is missing. This table holds about 320,000 clones, about 86% found once.

The genes are TRBV7-3 and TRBJ1-1, with D hard to call. The source was peripheral blood, collected in a trial of Ad26.COV2.S vaccine versus placebo. The receptor's source is a person between 18 and 59 years old who received the Ad26.COV2.S COVID-19 vaccine or a placebo. CDR3 bases: TGTGCCAGCAGTTTTACGGGGTCTGGCACTGAAGCTTTCTTT. Its protein product is CASSFTGSGTEAFF. Based on the CDR3 plus reference TRBV7-3 and TRBJ1-1, the full variable domain is GAGVSQTPSNKVTEKGKYVELRCDPISGHTALYWYRQSLGQGPEFLIYFQGTGAADDSGLPNDRFFAVRPEGSVSTLKIQRTERGDSAVYLCASSFTGSGTEAFFGQGTRLTVV.